Each of the 13 T cell receptor beta chains below was sequenced from the same sample in a study of regulatory T cells in long-lasting Graves disease. The TCR beta library used iRepertoire HTBI primers with Arm-PCR amplification of CDR3. In TCRdb, the multiplex PCR reads were re-called with MiXCR into one record per CDR3 protein. The sample yields about 430,000 distinct CDR3 sequences, around 20% seen once. As for time point: persistent/refractory GD, antithyroid drugs over 5 years with positive TRAb. Following extraction of RNA from PBMCs, that RNA was used to make the TCR library. The source material was peripheral blood mononuclear cells (PBMCs), sampled when the disease was refractory, from a patient treated with antithyroid drugs. The receptors shown here come from a female donor with Graves disease.

This clonotype appeared many times. The chain has TRBV28 and TRBJ1-2; no reliable D call. V lost 5 bases and J lost 8, with 9 bases in between. Germline V lookup: CDR1 MDHEN, CDR2 SYDVKM. The CDR3 loop spans 11 amino acids. CDR3 sequence: CASSTLGGYTF. In DNA form, the CDR3 reads TGTGCCAGCAGTACCCTTGGAGGCTACACCTTC.

The V gene is TRBV18, the J gene TRBJ1-1; 9 nucleotides align to TRBD1. The CDR3 is 15 amino acids. V lost 0 bases to trimming and J lost 2 bases; unmatched junction nucleotides: 1. Per the germline V gene, CDR1 is KGHSH and CDR2 is LQKENI. The CDR3 DNA reads TGTGCCAGCTCACCACCGGGACAGGGAAACACTGAAGCTTTCTTT. It is translated as CASSPPGQGNTEAFF.

This clonotype has a count of ten or more. The chain uses TRBV15 and TRBJ1-2; D is unclear. Germline values: CDR1 LNHNV, CDR2 YYDKDF (reference sequence). The germline V and J ends were trimmed by 11 bases and 1 base, with 17 bases remaining between them. The CDR3 loop spans 14 amino acids. The CDR3 here is CAAGPRSRNYGYTF. CDR3 sequence (DNA): TGTGCCGCCGGACCCCGCAGTCGTAACTATGGCTACACCTTC.

This clonotype was observed at least ten times. V is TRBV5-1 and J is TRBJ1-4, with a weak D call TRBD1 (6 bases). CDR1 and CDR2 from the germline V gene are SGHRS and YFSETQ. V was clipped by 5 bases and J by 1 base, with 9 bases between them. The CDR3 covers 14 residues. The CDR3 DNA is TGCGCCAGCAGGTTGACAGGAACTAATGAAAAACTGTTTTTT. Translation gives CASRLTGTNEKLFF.

The chain combines TRBV20-1 with TRBJ2-5; 8 nucleotides line up with TRBD2. CDR1 is DFQATT and CDR2 is SNEGSKA in the germline V gene (reference sequence). The CDR3 loop spans 16 amino acids. Germline trimming cut 2 bases from V and 5 bases from J; bases unmatched to any gene: 13. The CDR3 spells CSARPQARGGRETQYF. CDR3 DNA: TGCAGTGCTAGACCCCAGGCTCGGGGGGGCCGGGAGACCCAGTACTTC.

The chain couples TRBV6-2 or TRBV6-3 to TRBJ2-3, with D perhaps assigned TRBD1 or TRBD2 (5 bases each). Germline CDR1 is MNHEY and CDR2 is SVGEGT. V was pared by 5 bases and J by 2 bases, with 11 bases between. This CDR3 spans 14 amino acids. Here the CDR3 reads CASSRDQHTDTQYF. CDR3 nucleotide sequence: TGTGCCAGCAGTCGGGACCAACACACAGATACGCAGTATTTT.

This chain links TRBV18 with TRBJ2-4; D perhaps matches TRBD2 (7 bases). Germline CDR1 is KGHSH and CDR2 is LQKENI. V was cut by 3 bases and J by 3 bases, with 15 bases left in between. The CDR3 totals 16 residues. CDR3 sequence: CASSPGGGRSKNIQYF. DNA for the CDR3: TGTGCCAGCTCACCGGGGGGCGGGAGAAGCAAAAACATTCAGTACTTC.

This clonotype was seen many times. This chain links TRBV3-1 with TRBJ2-7; weak D call: TRBD2 (6 bases). Germline V gene data show CDR1 as LGHDT and CDR2 as YNNKEL (reference sequence). The CDR3 runs to 15 residues. The ends were cut back, 1 base at V and 2 bases at J, with 12 bases in the middle. CDR3 bases: TGTGCCAGCAGCCAAGTGGGGGGTCACCCCTACGAGCAGTACTTC. Its translation: CASSQVGGHPYEQYF.

Ten or more counts support this clonotype. The V gene is TRBV2, the J gene TRBJ2-5; 9 nucleotides line up with TRBD2. The germline V gene has CDR1 SNHLY and CDR2 FYNNEI. CDR3 length: 18 amino acids. V lost 2 bases and J lost 1; bases outside the gene matches: 11. The CDR3 coding sequence is TGTGCCAGCAGTGAAATAGAGCTAGCGGGAACCCCCCAAGAGACCCAGTACTTC. It encodes CASSEIELAGTPQETQYF.

This clonotype was recorded at least ten times. The chain is built from TRBV28 and TRBJ1-6; 7 positions match TRBD1. Germline assignment: CDR1 MDHEN and CDR2 SYDVKM. This CDR3 contains 14 residues. The junction had 8 bases not matched to a gene; V was cut back by 9 bases and J by 6 bases. CDR3 amino acids: CASRQGLSNSPLHF. CDR3 in DNA: TGTGCCAGTCGACAGGGATTAAGTAATTCACCCCTCCACTTT.

This clonotype was recorded at least ten times. This rearrangement joins TRBV20-1 to TRBJ2-7, with D tentatively TRBD2 (6 bases). This CDR3 has 14 amino acids. Germline V gives CDR1 DFQATT, CDR2 SNEGSKA (reference sequence). The germline V and J ends were trimmed by 6 bases and 6 bases, with 21 bases remaining between them. The DNA of the CDR3 is TGCAGTGCCGGAGAGTTGGGGAGGTCTGCCGAGCAGTACTTC. Protein sequence: CSAGELGRSAEQYF.

This clonotype was detected many times. The V call is TRBV5-6, the J call TRBJ2-5; 10 nucleotides line up with TRBD2. V trimming: 5 bases; J trimming: 4 bases; junction bases outside the gene matches: 8. Per the germline V gene, CDR1 is SGHDT and CDR2 is YYEEEE. The CDR3 consists of 15 residues. The CDR3 nucleotides are TGTGCCAGCAGTCAGAGCGGGAGGGCCCCAGAGACCCAGTACTTC. Residues: CASSQSGRAPETQYF. Full variable domain (outside the CDR3, taken from reference TRBV5-6 and TRBJ2-5): DAGVTQSPTHLIKTRGQQVTLRCSPKSGHDTVSWYQQALGQGPQFIFQYYEEEERQRGNFPDRFSGHQFPNYSSELNVNALLLGDSALYLCASSQSGRAPETQYFGPGTRLLVL.

This clonotype appeared a few times. The chain is built from TRBV6-1 and TRBJ2-7, with D possibly TRBD1 on 6 matching bases. The V and J ends lost 4 bases and 2 bases respectively, with 15 bases between them. The CDR3 loop spans 15 amino acids. Germline V CDR1 and CDR2: MNHNS, SASEGT. The CDR3 nucleotides read TGTGCCAGCAGTGCCACCCGGGACACAGCCTACGAGCAGTACTTC. It yields the protein CASSATRDTAYEQYF.